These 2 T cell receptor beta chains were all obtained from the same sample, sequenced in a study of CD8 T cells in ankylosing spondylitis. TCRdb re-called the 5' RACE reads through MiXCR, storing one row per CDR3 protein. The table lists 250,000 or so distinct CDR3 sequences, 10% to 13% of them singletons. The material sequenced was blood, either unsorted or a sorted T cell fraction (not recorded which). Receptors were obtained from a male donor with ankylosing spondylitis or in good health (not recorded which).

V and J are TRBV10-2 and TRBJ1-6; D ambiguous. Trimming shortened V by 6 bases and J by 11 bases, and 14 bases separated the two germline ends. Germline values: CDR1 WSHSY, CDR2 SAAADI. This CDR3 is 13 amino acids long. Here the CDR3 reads CASRLQGEPPLHF. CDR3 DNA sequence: TGCGCCAGCAGACTACAAGGAGAGCCACCCCTCCACTTT.

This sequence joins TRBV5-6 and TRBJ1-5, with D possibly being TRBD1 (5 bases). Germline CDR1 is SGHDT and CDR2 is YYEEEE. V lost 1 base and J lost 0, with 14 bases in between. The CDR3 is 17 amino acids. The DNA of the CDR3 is TGTGCCAGCAGCTTGAGGGGCAGGGCCGATAGCAATCAGCCCCAGCATTTT. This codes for CASSLRGRADSNQPQHF.